The T cell receptor beta chain under discussion was sequenced for a study of blood T cell repertoires in COVID-19 (dated by TCRdb to 2020 to 2022). Background for the entire study: The collaborator samples originated in the United States, Italy and Spain and spanned the acute and convalescent phases of COVID-19. The prospective study material was composed of cDNA or gDNA derived from T cells, B-cell-depleted T cells, or PBMCs. Deeply sampled blood TCRbeta repertoires from subjects exposed to, actively infected with, or recovered from COVID-19 were included in the dataset. The repertoires were made available in a free public database intended to serve as a resource for research on the immune response to SARS-CoV-2. The samples were drawn from two sources: the first 160 participants of the ongoing ImmuneRACE study, and 1,254 subjects contributed by 6 global collaborators. Sample metadata almost always included a de-identified subject ID, COVID-19 status, age in years and sex. Where available, HLA class I and class II types were taken from metadata supplied by the sample provider and were not determined by assay-based typing.

Whole blood was collected in K2EDTA tubes by collaborating institutions according to the institutions' own protocols. For TCRbeta analysis, collaborators shipped samples as frozen whole blood, isolated PBMCs, or DNA extracted from either of those sample types. The full study reports these points: The amount of clinical and demographic metadata varied by source and participant and was provided uncurated.

Counted from cysteine to phenylalanine, this CDR3 has 15 amino acids. Only the CDR3 portion is preserved as DNA: 45 bases, with reading frame beginning at the first base. As encoded in the germline V gene, CDR1 is SGHAT while CDR2 is FQNNGV. The V end gives up 5 bases and the J end 7 bases, leaving 9 bases in the junction not matched to a gene. In regard to this clone: Its recognized antigen is unknown. No base-level quality is on record; no much larger clone is a single base apart.

The immunoSEQ Assay, a bias-controlled multiplex PCR, was used to amplify TCRbeta CDR3 regions from genomic DNA. The published analysis was carried out like this. Within the assay, amplification of reference gene primers was used to estimate how many nucleated cells each sample contained. To quantify the absolute abundance of each unique TCRbeta CDR3 rearrangement, sequence reads were collapsed and filtered. Productive Simpson clonality was computed per sample as the square root of Simpson's diversity index over productive rearrangements. Entries here come from immuneACCESS through TCRdb and include only in-frame sequences with V and J called. Some clones fail to appear in such tables; in the studies checked, an unresolved V gene covers under half of the shortfall, and the cause of the remainder is unknown. V and J calls and clone size are given by that table; D and trimming were obtained from the DNA. The sample table lists 35,000 to 45,000 clones, roughly 86% of them with a count of one. Approximately 60% of the sample is taken by the ten largest.

The sequence is built from TRBV11-2 and TRBJ2-7, with 12 bases aligning to TRBD1. The sequence was obtained from a man between 65 and 85 years old with acute or convalescent COVID-19. The sequenced sample consisted of peripheral blood. The CDR3 has the sequence CASSPPGQGAAEQYF. The nucleotide sequence is TGTGCCAGCAGCCCACCGGGACAGGGGGCGGCAGAGCAGTACTTC.